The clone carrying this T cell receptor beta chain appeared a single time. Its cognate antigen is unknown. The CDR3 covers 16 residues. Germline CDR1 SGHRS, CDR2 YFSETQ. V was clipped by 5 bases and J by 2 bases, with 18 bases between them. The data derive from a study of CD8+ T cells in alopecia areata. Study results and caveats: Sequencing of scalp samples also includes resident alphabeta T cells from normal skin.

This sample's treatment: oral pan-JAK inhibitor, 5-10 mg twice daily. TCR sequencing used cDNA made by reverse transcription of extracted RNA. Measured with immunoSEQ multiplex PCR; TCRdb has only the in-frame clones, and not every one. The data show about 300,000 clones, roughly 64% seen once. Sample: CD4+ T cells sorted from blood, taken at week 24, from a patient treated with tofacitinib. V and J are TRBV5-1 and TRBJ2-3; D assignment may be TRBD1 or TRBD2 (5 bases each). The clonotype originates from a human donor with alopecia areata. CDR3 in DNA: TGCGCCAGCAGAACTCGGGACCAACACGACACAGATACGCAGTATTTT. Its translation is CASRTRDQHDTDTQYF.